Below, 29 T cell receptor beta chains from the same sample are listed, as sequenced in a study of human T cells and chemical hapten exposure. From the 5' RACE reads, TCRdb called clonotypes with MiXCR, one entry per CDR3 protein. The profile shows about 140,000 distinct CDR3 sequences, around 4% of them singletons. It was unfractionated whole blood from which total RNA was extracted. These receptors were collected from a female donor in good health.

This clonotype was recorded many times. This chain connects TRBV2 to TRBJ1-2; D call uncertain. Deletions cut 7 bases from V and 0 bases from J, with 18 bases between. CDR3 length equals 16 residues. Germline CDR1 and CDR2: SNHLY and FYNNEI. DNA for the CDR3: TGTGCCAGCAATTGGGATGTGGGAACAGCTAACTATGGCTACACCTTC. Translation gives CASNWDVGTANYGYTF.

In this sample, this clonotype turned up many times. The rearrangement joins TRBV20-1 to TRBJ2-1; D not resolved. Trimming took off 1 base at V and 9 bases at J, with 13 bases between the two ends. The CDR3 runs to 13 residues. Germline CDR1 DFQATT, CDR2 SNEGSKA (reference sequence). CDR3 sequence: CSARVVRQGEQFF. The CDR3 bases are TGCAGTGCTAGAGTAGTTCGGCAAGGTGAGCAGTTCTTC.

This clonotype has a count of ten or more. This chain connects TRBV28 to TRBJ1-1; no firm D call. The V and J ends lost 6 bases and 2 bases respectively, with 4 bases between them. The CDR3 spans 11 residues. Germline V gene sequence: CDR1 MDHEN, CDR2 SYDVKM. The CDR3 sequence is CASRLNTEAFF. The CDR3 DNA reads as TGTGCCAGCAGACTAAACACTGAAGCTTTCTTT. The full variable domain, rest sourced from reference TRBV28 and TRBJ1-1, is DVKVTQSSRYLVKRTGEKVFLECVQDMDHENMFWYRQDPGLGLRLIYFSYDVKMKEKGDIPEGYSVSREKKERFSLILESASTNQTSMYLCASRLNTEAFFGQGTRLTVV.

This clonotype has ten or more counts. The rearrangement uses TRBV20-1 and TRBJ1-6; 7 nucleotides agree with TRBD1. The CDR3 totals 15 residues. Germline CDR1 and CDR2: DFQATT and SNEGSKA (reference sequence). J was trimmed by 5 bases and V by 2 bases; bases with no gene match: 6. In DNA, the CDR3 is TGCAGTGCTAGATCGGGCAGGGGGGATAATTCACCCCTCCACTTT. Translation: CSARSGRGDNSPLHF.

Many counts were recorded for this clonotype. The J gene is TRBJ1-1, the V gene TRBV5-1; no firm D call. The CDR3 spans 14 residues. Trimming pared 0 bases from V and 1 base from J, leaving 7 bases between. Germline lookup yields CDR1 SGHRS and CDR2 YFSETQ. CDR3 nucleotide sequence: TGCGCCAGCAGCTTGGATTCGGGGAACACTGAAGCTTTCTTT. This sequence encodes CASSLDSGNTEAFF.

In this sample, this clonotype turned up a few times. The DNA of the CDR3 is TGTGCCAGCAGCTTAGCGGCGGGGAGCTCCTACGAGCAGTACTTC. As protein: CASSLAAGSSYEQYF. The chain is built from TRBV7-9 and TRBJ2-7; tentative D call: TRBD2 (6 bases). Germline lookup yields CDR1 SEHNR and CDR2 FQNEAQ (reference sequence). The ends were cut back, 0 bases at V and 0 bases at J, with 9 bases in the middle. The CDR3 loop spans 15 amino acids.

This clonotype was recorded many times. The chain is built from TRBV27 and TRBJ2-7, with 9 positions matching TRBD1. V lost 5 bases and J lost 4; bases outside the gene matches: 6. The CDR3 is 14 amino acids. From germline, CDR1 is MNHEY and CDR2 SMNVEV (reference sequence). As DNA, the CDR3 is TGTGCCAGCAGTGTTGGGACAGGGTCTTACGAGCAGTACTTC. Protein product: CASSVGTGSYEQYF.

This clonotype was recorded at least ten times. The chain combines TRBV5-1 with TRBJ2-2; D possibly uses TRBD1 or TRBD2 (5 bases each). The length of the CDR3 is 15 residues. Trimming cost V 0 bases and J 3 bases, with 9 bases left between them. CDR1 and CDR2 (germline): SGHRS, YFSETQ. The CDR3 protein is CASSLAMGDTGELFF. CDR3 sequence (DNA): TGCGCCAGCAGCTTGGCCATGGGGGACACCGGGGAGCTGTTTTTT.

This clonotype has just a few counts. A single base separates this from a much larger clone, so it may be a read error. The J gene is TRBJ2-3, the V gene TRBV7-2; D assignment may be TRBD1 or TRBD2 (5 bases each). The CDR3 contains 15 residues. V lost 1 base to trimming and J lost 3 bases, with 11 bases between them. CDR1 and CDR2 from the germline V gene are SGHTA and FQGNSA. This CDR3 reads CASSLGGCGTDTQYF. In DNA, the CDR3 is TGTGCCAGCAGCTTAGGGGGGTGCGGGACAGATACGCAGTATTTT.

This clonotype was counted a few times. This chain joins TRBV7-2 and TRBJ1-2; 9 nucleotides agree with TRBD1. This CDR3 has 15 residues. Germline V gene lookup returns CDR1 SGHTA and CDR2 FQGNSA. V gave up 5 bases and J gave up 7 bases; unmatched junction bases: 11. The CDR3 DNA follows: TGTGCCAGCAGCATCATGACAGGGGGGATTTGTGGCTACACCTTC. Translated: CASSIMTGGICGYTF.

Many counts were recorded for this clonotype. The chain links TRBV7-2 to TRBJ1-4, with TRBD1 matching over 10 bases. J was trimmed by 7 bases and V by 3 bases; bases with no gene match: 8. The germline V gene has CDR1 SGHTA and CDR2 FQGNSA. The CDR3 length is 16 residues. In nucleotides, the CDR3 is TGTGCCAGCAGCTTCCGACAGGGGGCCGCTGGTGAAAAACTGTTTTTT. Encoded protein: CASSFRQGAAGEKLFF.

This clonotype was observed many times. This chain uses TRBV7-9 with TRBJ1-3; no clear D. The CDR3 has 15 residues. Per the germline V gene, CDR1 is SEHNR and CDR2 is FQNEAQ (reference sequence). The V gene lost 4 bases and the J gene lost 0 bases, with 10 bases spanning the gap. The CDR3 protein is CASSSGRRSGNTIYF. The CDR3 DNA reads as TGTGCCAGCAGCTCCGGCAGGCGCTCTGGAAACACCATATATTTT.

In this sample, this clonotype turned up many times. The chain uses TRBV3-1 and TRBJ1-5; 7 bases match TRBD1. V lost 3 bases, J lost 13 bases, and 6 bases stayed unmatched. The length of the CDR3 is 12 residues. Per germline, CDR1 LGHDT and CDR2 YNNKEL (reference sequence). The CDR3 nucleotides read TGTGCCAGCAGCCAGACGACAGGGTCACAGCATTTT. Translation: CASSQTTGSQHF.

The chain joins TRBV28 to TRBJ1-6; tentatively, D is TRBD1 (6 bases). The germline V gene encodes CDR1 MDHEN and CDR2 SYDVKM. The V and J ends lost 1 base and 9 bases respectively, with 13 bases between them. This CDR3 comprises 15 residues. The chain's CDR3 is CASSLFQGRGSPLHF. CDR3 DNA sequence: TGTGCCAGCAGTTTATTTCAGGGCAGGGGTTCACCCCTCCACTTT.

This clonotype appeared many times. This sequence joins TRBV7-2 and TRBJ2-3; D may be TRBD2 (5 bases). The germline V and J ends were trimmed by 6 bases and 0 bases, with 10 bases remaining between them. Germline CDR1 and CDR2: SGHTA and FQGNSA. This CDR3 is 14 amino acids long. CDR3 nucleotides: TGTGCCAGCAGTCCCCGGGGAAGCACAGATACGCAGTATTTT. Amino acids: CASSPRGSTDTQYF. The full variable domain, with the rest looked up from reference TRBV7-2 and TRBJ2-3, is GAGVSQSPSNKVTEKGKDVELRCDPISGHTALYWYRQSLGQGLEFLIYFQGNSAPDKSGLPSDRFSAERTGGSVSTLTIQRTQQEDSAVYLCASSPRGSTDTQYFGPGTRLTVL.

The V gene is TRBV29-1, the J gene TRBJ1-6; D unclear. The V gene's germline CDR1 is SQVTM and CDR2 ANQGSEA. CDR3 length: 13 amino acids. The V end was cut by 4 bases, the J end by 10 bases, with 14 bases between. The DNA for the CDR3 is TGCAGCGTTGGTGAAGGGAAAGGATCACCCCTCCACTTT. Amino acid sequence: CSVGEGKGSPLHF.

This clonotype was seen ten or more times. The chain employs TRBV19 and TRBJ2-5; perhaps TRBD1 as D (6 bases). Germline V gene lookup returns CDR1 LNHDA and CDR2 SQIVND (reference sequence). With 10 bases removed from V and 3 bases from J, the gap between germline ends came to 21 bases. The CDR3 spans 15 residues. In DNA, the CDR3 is TGTGCCACTAGAACGGCCAGGGGACGAGAAGAGACCCAGTACTTC. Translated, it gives CATRTARGREETQYF.

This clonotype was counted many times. CDR3 residues: CASSRGPGAYNEQFF. CDR3 in DNA: TGTGCCAGCAGCCGAGGACCCGGGGCCTACAATGAGCAGTTCTTC. The V call is TRBV7-2, the J call TRBJ2-1; D may be TRBD2 (5 bases). CDR3 size: 15 residues. Trimming shortened V by 5 bases and J by 2 bases, and 13 bases separated the two germline ends. Germline CDR1 SGHTA, CDR2 FQGNSA. The full variable domain, completed using reference TRBV7-2 and TRBJ2-1, is GAGVSQSPSNKVTEKGKDVELRCDPISGHTALYWYRQSLGQGLEFLIYFQGNSAPDKSGLPSDRFSAERTGGSVSTLTIQRTQQEDSAVYLCASSRGPGAYNEQFFGPGTRLTVL.

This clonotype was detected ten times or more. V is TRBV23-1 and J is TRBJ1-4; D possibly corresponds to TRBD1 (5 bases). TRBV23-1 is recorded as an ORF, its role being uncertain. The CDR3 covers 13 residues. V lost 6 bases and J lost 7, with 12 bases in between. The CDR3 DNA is TGCGCCAGCAGCCCCGGGGGAAGTGAAAAACTGTTTTTT. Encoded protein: CASSPGGSEKLFF.

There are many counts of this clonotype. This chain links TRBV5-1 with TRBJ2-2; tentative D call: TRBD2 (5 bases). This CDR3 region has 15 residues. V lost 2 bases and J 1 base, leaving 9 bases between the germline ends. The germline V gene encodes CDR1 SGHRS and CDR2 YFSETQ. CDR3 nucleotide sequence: TGCGCCAGCAGCTTCGGACTCTTGAACACCGGGGAGCTGTTTTTT. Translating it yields CASSFGLLNTGELFF.

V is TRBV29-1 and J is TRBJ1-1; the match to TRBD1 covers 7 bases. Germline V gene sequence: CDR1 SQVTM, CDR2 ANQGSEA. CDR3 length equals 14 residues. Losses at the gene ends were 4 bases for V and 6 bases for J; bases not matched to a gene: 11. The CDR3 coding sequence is TGCAGCGTTGGGAGACAGGGTCAGGTTGCTGAAGCTTTCTTT. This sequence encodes CSVGRQGQVAEAFF.

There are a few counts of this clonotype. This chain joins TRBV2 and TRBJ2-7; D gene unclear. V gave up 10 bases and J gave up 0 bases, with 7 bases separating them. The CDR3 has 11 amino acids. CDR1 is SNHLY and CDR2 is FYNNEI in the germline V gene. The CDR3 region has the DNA TGTGCCACCAGCTTCTCCTACGAGCAGTACTTC. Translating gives CATSFSYEQYF.

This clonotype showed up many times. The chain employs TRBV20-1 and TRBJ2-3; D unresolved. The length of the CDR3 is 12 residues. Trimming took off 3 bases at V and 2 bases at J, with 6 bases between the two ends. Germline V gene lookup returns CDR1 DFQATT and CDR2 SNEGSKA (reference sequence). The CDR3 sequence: CSARDHTDTQYF. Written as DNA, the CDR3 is TGCAGTGCTAGGGACCACACAGATACGCAGTATTTT.

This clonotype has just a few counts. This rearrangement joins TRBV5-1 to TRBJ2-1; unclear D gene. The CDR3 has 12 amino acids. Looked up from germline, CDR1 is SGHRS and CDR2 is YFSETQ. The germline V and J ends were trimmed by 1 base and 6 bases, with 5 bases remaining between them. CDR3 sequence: CASSLLTNEQFF. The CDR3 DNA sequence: TGCGCCAGCAGCTTGCTGACCAATGAGCAGTTCTTC.

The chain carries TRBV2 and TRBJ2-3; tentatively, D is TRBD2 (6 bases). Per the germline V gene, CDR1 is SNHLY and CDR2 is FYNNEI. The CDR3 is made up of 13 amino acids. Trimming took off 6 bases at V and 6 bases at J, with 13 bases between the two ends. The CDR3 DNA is TGTGCCAGCAGCCGACCGGGGACTGATACGCAGTATTTT. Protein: CASSRPGTDTQYF.

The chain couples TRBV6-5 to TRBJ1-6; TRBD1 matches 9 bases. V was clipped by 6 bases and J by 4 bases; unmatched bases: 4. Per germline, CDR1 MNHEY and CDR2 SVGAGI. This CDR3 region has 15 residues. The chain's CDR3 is CASRGQGTYNSPLHF. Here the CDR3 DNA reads TGTGCCAGCAGGGGACAGGGAACTTATAATTCACCCCTCCACTTT.

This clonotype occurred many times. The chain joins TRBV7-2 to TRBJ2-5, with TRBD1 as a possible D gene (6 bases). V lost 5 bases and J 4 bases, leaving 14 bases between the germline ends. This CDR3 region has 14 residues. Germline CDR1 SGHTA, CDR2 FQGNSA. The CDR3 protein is CASSRGRGLETQYF. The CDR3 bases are TGTGCCAGCAGCCGGGGTAGGGGGTTAGAGACCCAGTACTTC.

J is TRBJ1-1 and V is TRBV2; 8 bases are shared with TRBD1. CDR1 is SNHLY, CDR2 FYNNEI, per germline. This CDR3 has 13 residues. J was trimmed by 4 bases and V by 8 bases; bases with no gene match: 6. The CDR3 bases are TGTGCCAGCCGAGGACAGGGAAGCACTGAAGCTTTCTTT. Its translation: CASRGQGSTEAFF.

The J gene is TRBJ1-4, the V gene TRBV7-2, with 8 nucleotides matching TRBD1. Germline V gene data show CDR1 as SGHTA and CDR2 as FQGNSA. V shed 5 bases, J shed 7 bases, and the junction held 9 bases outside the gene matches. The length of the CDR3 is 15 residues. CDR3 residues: CASSPRTGRAEKLFF. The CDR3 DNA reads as TGTGCCAGCAGCCCCCGGACAGGGAGGGCTGAAAAACTGTTTTTT.